A single T cell receptor (beta chain) is shown here with its context. What it binds is not known. These data are taken from a study of cytomegalovirus exposure and HLA in healthy donors. Study outcomes and limitations: Only CMV serostatus was available as immune exposure information. What was likely a sequencing artifact was a cluster of highly shared sequence variants. Within an earlier analysis, most TCR beta V segments proved productive either about 90% or about 30% of the time.

The PCR contained 60 Vbeta and 13 Jbeta primers. The protocol was immunoSEQ multiplex PCR, while the TCRdb copy is restricted to in-frame clones and leaves out a portion. Found here are under 130,000 clones, 77% of them singletons; the top ten hold 8.6%. Germline V gene data show CDR1 as SQVTM and CDR2 as ANQGSEA. Trimming stripped 6 bases from V and 0 bases from J, with 11 bases between. This CDR3 contains 13 residues. Sequenced input: PBMCs. The rearrangement joins TRBV29-1 to TRBJ1-2, with a tentative D call TRBD1 (6 bases). The receptor's source is a woman in her thirties or forties in good health and CMV-seropositive. This CDR3 reads CSVSDSSNYGYTF. CDR3 DNA: TGCAGCGTATCGGACAGCTCTAACTATGGCTACACCTTC.